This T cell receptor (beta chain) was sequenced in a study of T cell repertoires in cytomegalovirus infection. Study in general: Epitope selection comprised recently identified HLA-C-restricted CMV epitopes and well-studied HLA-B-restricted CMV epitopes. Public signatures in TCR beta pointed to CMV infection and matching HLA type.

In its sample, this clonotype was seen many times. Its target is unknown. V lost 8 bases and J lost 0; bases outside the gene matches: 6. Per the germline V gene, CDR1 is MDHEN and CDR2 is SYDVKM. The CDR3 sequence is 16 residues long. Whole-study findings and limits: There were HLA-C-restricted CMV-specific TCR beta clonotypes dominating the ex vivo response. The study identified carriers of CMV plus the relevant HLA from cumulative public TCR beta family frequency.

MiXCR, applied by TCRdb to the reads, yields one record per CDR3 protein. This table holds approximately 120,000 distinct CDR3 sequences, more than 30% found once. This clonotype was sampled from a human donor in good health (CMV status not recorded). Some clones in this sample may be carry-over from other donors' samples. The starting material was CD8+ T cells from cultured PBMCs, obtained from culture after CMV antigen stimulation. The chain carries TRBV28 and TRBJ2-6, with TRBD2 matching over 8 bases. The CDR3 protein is CASSGGGLSGANVLTF. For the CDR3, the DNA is TGTGCCAGCTCGGGCGGGGGGCTCTCTGGGGCCAACGTCCTGACTTTC.